This entry concerns a single T cell receptor (beta chain). It lacks a known antigen. Per-nucleotide qualities are absent, and no much larger clonotype sits a single base away. This specimen belongs to a study of T and B cells in COVID-19 patients (dated by TCRdb to 2018 to 2021). Looking at the study overall: In this study, adaptive immunity was profiled in COVID-19 patients who either had active infection or had recovered, using TRB and IGH repertoire sequencing of peripheral blood. The recovered cohort included approximately 18 patients who contributed around 21 samples, and most of those patients had mild to moderate COVID-19 that was managed on an outpatient basis. The recovered cohort had a median age of roughly 35 years, compared with 67 years in the active-infection cohort. Critical illness requiring mechanical ventilation or ECMO was present in about 55% of the roughly 20 patients in the active-infection cohort. In the active-infection cohort, nine tenths of the roughly 20 patients had comorbidities linked to unfavorable COVID-19 outcome. Over 8 million TCR sequences were analysed in a TCR and BCR sequence repository that covered about 40 patients and fewer than 85 time points. A couple of patients belonged to both the recovered and active cohorts because samples were available from active disease and after recovery. Repertoire analyses used an age-matched reference group of under 40 healthy donors who were negative for COVID-19 antibodies as the comparison. As many as 9 follow-up blood samples were taken per patient, and some of the samples covered different disease stages within the same individual. What the study reported, not specific to this receptor: During active COVID-19 the TRB repertoires were highly clonal, but at recovery diversity and richness rose above the levels seen in healthy donors. Few blood samples were available from mildly ill patients while symptoms were present, and early samples from severe cases were likewise scarce. It was stated that prospective validation of the reported TCR clusters was required before the clusters could be put to clinical use. A total of around 2,100 TCR clusters were exclusive to the recovered cohort, and approximately 31 of those clusters were low-pGen clusters. Patients with COVID-19 were reported to show strongly skewed TRBV/TRBJ gene usage. The cohort was judged too small for assessing how HLA contributes to COVID-19 susceptibility or severity. Specific T cell subsets (CD4+/Treg/CD8+) and sorted SARS-CoV-2-responsive or tetramer+ T cells had not yet been sequenced, and these experiments were ongoing.

Genomic DNA extracted from blood, in amounts of about 240-550 ng, served as the starting material for amplifying TRB repertoires. The sample was run on an Illumina MiSeq. TRB rearrangements were amplified by multiplex PCR with BIOMED2 TRB-A/B primer pools. Illumina-compatible adapters and 7-nucleotide sample barcodes were added to the amplicons in two consecutive PCRs. Phusion HS II polymerase was used for all library PCRs. Amplicons were gel-purified with the NucleoSpin Gel and PCR Clean-up kit, quantified on Qubit, and pooled at about 4.2 nM. The quality of the amplicon pool was checked on an Agilent 2100 Bioanalyzer prior to Illumina next-generation sequencing. The authors processed their data as follows. MiXCR 3.0.8 with the default MiXCR reference library was used to annotate TRB rearrangements. Non-productive reads and sequences with fewer than 2 reads were removed, and every unique CDR3 nucleotide sequence was treated as one clone. Clonality, diversity, richness and V-J gene usage were computed in R 3.5.1. GLIPH2 was used to cluster TCRs based on CDR3 similarity, and OLGA was used to calculate the generation probabilities. GLIPH2 clusters were kept only when the clusters contained at least four unique TCR clonotypes present in at least three individuals. Starting from the raw public reads, TCRdb applied fastp trimming at Q25, assembled clones with MiXCR and retained in-frame beta chains. Merged by CDR3 protein, the rows form single entries marked with the most common genes and DNA. The authors' filters were not applied to this entry. The sample data list 8,000 to 9,500 distinct CDR3 sequences, and 30% to 45% of these were observed just once. The ten top clones hold 50% to 60% of the sample.

V drops 0 bases and J drops 7 bases, leaving 15 bases in between. CDR1 and CDR2, looked up from the germline V gene (reference sequence), are LNHDA and SQIVND. The CDR3 has 15 amino acids, counting the end cysteine and phenylalanine. Of all the DNA, just the CDR3 is kept, 45 bases in frame from base 1. The chain links TRBV19 with TRBJ1-2; D gene: possibly TRBD1, on 6 matching bases. The origin of this receptor is a human donor with active COVID-19. The sequenced material came from blood. The base sequence is TGTGCCAGTAGTATAGATTACCACAGGGAGGGTGGCTACACCTTC. This translates into CASSIDYHREGGYTF.